The sequence of this T cell receptor (beta chain) was determined in a study of cytomegalovirus exposure and HLA in healthy donors. Trimming left V 0 bases short and J 6 bases short, with 15 bases between. The CDR3 is 15 residues long. In germline, CDR1 is SGHRS, CDR2 YFSETQ. The primer mix had 60 Vbeta and 13 Jbeta primers. TCRdb's table, derived via immunoSEQ multiplex PCR, lists solely in-frame clones and lacks some. Here the sample spans 140,000 or so clones, almost 80% being singletons. Source material: PBMCs. The V call is TRBV5-1, the J call TRBJ1-1, with D perhaps TRBD1 (5 bases). This sequence was found in a woman aged 30 to 39 in good health and CMV-seronegative. The CDR3 region has the DNA TGCGCCAGCAGCTTGGGAACAGGAATCTCCGCTGAAGCTTTCTTT. It specifies CASSLGTGISAEAFF.